This entry lists 5 T cell receptor beta chains sequenced from one sample in a study of T-cell memory formation after mild COVID-19. TCRdb ran MiXCR on the 5' RACE reads and lists one entry per CDR3 protein. The sample yields fewer than 400,000 distinct CDR3 sequences, 10% to 15% seen once. Sequencing was done on a sample of PBMCs or a T cell subset sorted from them (not recorded which). These receptors originate from a man aged 18 to 30 who had mild COVID-19 (a few samples of this study predate the infection). Cell type and time point are not known.

The rearrangement links TRBV6-2 or TRBV6-3 to TRBJ2-2; D is unclear. V dropped 4 bases and J dropped 4 bases, with 4 bases sitting between them. The CDR3 has 12 amino acids. CDR1 is MNHEY, CDR2 SVGEGT, per germline. The CDR3 loop is CASSFRTGELFF. DNA for the CDR3: TGTGCCAGCAGTTTTCGCACCGGGGAGCTGTTTTTT.

This clonotype was seen more than once but under ten times. The chain uses TRBV4-3 and TRBJ1-5; 7 bases align to TRBD1. The ends lost 3 bases at V and 7 bases at J; junction bases unmatched: 6. The CDR3 runs to 14 residues. From germline, CDR1 is LGHNA and CDR2 YSLEER. CDR3 sequence reads: CASSQTDRDQPQHF. CDR3 DNA: TGCGCCAGCAGCCAGACTGACAGGGACCAGCCCCAGCATTTT.

This chain uses TRBV20-1 with TRBJ2-3; 7 bases line up with TRBD2. Per germline, CDR1 DFQATT and CDR2 SNEGSKA (reference sequence). The trim removed 6 bases at V and 2 bases at J, leaving 2 bases unmatched. The CDR3 consists of 12 residues. The CDR3 DNA reads TGCAGTGCGAGCGGGGACACAGATACGCAGTATTTT. Translated: CSASGDTDTQYF.

In this sample, this clonotype turned up a few times. The J gene is TRBJ2-1, the V gene TRBV7-2, with 7 bases fitting TRBD2. The CDR3 sequence is 15 residues long. Germline values: CDR1 SGHTA, CDR2 FQGNSA. Trimming at V came to 2 bases and at J to 7 bases, leaving 8 bases not matched to a gene. The CDR3 nucleotides are TGTGCCAGCAGCTTATTTGCGGGGGTCGGTAATGAGCAGTTCTTC. Translated: CASSLFAGVGNEQFF. The full variable domain, its missing parts supplied by reference TRBV7-2 and TRBJ2-1, is GAGVSQSPSNKVTEKGKDVELRCDPISGHTALYWYRQSLGQGLEFLIYFQGNSAPDKSGLPSDRFSAERTGGSVSTLTIQRTQQEDSAVYLCASSLFAGVGNEQFFGPGTRLTVL.

This clonotype was detected a few times. The CDR3 coding sequence is TGTGCCAGCAGCCAAGCGACAGGGGGCTTGTTCACTGAAGCTTTCTTT. Amino acid sequence: CASSQATGGLFTEAFF. The chain recombines TRBV4-2 with TRBJ1-1; 10 bases are shared with TRBD1. Germline V gene data show CDR1 as LGHNA and CDR2 as YNFKEQ. This CDR3 has 16 amino acids. The V segment lost 1 base and the J segment 4 bases; nucleotides outside the gene matches: 6.